This entry lists 30 T cell receptor beta chains sequenced from one sample in a study of molecular identifiers for immune sequencing clone quantification. TCRdb redid the calling of the PCR reads with MiXCR, one entry per CDR3 protein. The data hold tens of thousands of distinct CDR3 sequences, with roughly 21% observed a single time. Sequencing input: naive CD8+ T cells from blood, with Jurkat cell RNA spiked in. The subset was: FACS-sorted CD8+CD4-CCR7+CD45RA+ naive T cells. These receptor sequences come from a human donor in good health. Some libraries in this study had Jurkat cell RNA spiked in.

This clonotype was picked up many times. V usage is TRBV12-3 or TRBV12-4 and J usage is TRBJ2-7; D might be TRBD1 (5 bases). Trimming removed 5 bases at V and 3 bases at J, with 8 bases between. The CDR3 runs 12 residues. CDR3 sequence: CASSRGSYEQYF. DNA of the CDR3: TGTGCCAGCAGTAGGGGTAGCTACGAGCAGTACTTC.

Comments on this clonotype: A much larger clonotype is one base distant, so this may be a read error. V is TRBV28 and J is TRBJ1-5, with D possibly being TRBD1 (6 bases). The germline V gene has CDR1 MDHEN and CDR2 SYDVKM. The CDR3 loop spans 14 amino acids. The CDR3, as DNA: TGTGCCGGCAGCCAAGACAGGACCAATCAGCCCCAGCATTTT. It encodes CAGSQDRTNQPQHF.

In the case of this clonotype: Since a much larger clone is just one base distant, this may be a read error. The DNA of the CDR3 is TGTGCCAGCAGTTTATCCCGCAACTCTGGGGCCAACGTCCTGACTTTC. Translating it yields CASSLSRNSGANVLTF. V and J are TRBV27 and TRBJ2-6; the D is unclear. Germline V lookup: CDR1 MNHEY, CDR2 SMNVEV (reference sequence). Trimming removed 0 bases at V and 0 bases at J, with 6 bases between. The CDR3 extends over 16 amino acids.

A remark on this clonotype: One end of the junction varies from germline; a read error may be responsible. V gene TRBV12-3 or TRBV12-4 combines with J gene TRBJ2-1, with 10 bases that match TRBD2. This CDR3 is 14 amino acids long. CDR3 DNA: TGTGCCAGCAGTCTAGCGGGAGAGAGAGATAAGCAGTTCTTC. This encodes CASSLAGERDKQFF.

The chain links TRBV27 to TRBJ1-2; D possibly corresponds to TRBD1 (5 bases). Germline V CDR1 and CDR2: MNHEY, SMNVEV (reference sequence). The V gene lost 5 bases and the J gene lost 8 bases, with 21 bases spanning the gap. This CDR3 has 15 residues. For the CDR3, the DNA is TGTGCCAGCAGTCCCCGGGCAGGGAATTTGGCCGGCTACACCTTC. It codes for CASSPRAGNLAGYTF.

This clonotype was recorded at least ten times. V is TRBV7-9 and J is TRBJ2-7, with 8 bases lining up with TRBD1. The CDR3 sequence is 13 residues long. J gave up 6 bases and V 2 bases, and 3 bases lay outside the gene matches. Germline CDR1 is SEHNR and CDR2 is FQNEAQ (reference sequence). The CDR3 is CASSLQGAVEQYF. The CDR3 coding sequence is TGTGCCAGCAGCTTACAGGGGGCCGTCGAGCAGTACTTC.

The sample holds many counts of this clonotype. CDR3 region: CASSHDGNSNQPQHF. The DNA of the CDR3 is TGCGCCAGCAGCCACGACGGTAATAGCAATCAGCCCCAGCATTTT. V is TRBV4-1 and J is TRBJ1-5; D is ambiguous. The CDR3 loop spans 15 amino acids. Trimming pared 3 bases from V and 0 bases from J, leaving 9 bases between. CDR1 MGHRA and CDR2 YSYEKL come from the germline V gene.

V usage is TRBV24-1 and J usage is TRBJ2-1, with D possibly matching TRBD2 (6 bases). CDR3 length equals 14 residues. Trimming removed 7 bases from V and 3 bases from J, with 12 bases in between. CDR1 is KGHDR, CDR2 SFDVKD, per germline. The CDR3 loop is CATSPTSCYNEQFF. The CDR3 nucleotides read TGTGCCACCAGCCCTACTAGCTGCTACAATGAGCAGTTCTTC.

The chain couples TRBV19 to TRBJ2-1; 9 bases agree with TRBD1. Looked up from germline, CDR1 is LNHDA and CDR2 is SQIVND (reference sequence). V lost 8 bases and J lost 8; bases outside the gene matches: 7. CDR3 size: 13 residues. The CDR3 DNA reads TGTGCCAGTCTTGGGGACAGGGTACATGAGCAGTTCTTC. This encodes CASLGDRVHEQFF.

This clonotype was seen ten or more times. The rearrangement uses TRBV7-9 and TRBJ2-7; a possible D gene is TRBD2 (6 bases). This CDR3 is 13 amino acids long. Germline assignment: CDR1 SEHNR and CDR2 FQNEAQ (reference sequence). V dropped 3 bases and J dropped 2 bases, with 8 bases sitting between them. The CDR3 reads CASSFSGPYEQYF. CDR3 coding DNA: TGTGCCAGCAGCTTTAGCGGCCCCTACGAGCAGTACTTC.

Notes on this clonotype: A read error may explain this, as a much larger clone is one base away. This chain connects TRBV7-9 to TRBJ1-1; no reliable D call. The germline CDR1 and CDR2 sequences are SEHNR and FQNEAQ (reference sequence). This CDR3 region has 9 residues. The CDR3 nucleotides read TGTGCCAACAGCCTTGAAGCTTTCTTT. Translated, it gives CANSLEAFF. The full variable domain, completed using reference TRBV7-9 and TRBJ1-1, is DTGVSQNPRHKITKRGQNVTFRCDPISEHNRLYWYRQTLGQGPEFLTYFQNEAQLEKSRLLSDRFSAERPKGSFSTLEIQRTEQGDSAMYLCANSLEAFFGQGTRLTVV.

This clonotype has a count of ten or more. This sequence joins TRBV25-1 and TRBJ1-2; tentatively, D is TRBD1 (6 bases). Trimming cost V 4 bases and J 4 bases, with 19 bases left between them. The CDR3 covers 16 residues. Germline V gene sequence: CDR1 MGHDK, CDR2 SYGVNS. CDR3 nucleotides: TGTGCCAGCAGTGGAGAAGGGGGGGTTCCTTTCTATGGCTACACCTTC. Its translation is CASSGEGGVPFYGYTF.

The J gene is TRBJ2-2, the V gene TRBV19, with D possibly called TRBD1 or TRBD2 (6 bases each). CDR1 and CDR2 from the germline V gene are LNHDA and SQIVND (reference sequence). Trimming took 3 bases from V and 3 from J, leaving 14 bases between them. The CDR3 totals 16 residues. The chain's CDR3 is CASSIGGGRDTGELFF. The CDR3, as DNA: TGTGCCAGTAGTATTGGAGGGGGGAGAGACACCGGGGAGCTGTTTTTT.

In regard to this clonotype: Since a much larger clone is just one base distant, this may be a read error. V gene TRBV7-9 combines with J gene TRBJ2-3; perhaps TRBD2 as D (6 bases). The CDR3 has 16 amino acids. CDR1 and CDR2 from the germline V gene are SEHNR and FQNEAQ (reference sequence). The CDR3 DNA reads TGTGCCAGCAGCCCCGGGATAGCGGATGGCACAGATACGCAGTGTTTT. Translated, it gives CASSPGIADGTDTQCF.

In its sample, this clonotype was seen many times. The chain combines TRBV19 with TRBJ1-5; D is unresolved. The CDR3 totals 17 residues. Trimming shortened V by 6 bases and J by 7 bases, and 25 bases separated the two germline ends. Germline-derived CDR1 and CDR2 are LNHDA and SQIVND (reference sequence). The chain's CDR3 is CASSEIFIGRAGQPQHF. As DNA, the CDR3 is TGTGCCAGTAGCGAAATATTTATAGGTCGGGCTGGCCAGCCCCAGCATTTT.

This clonotype was counted ten times or more. The V and J genes are TRBV30 and TRBJ1-1; D is undetermined. The length of the CDR3 is 11 residues. V lost 2 bases and J lost 2, with 3 bases in between. Germline CDR1 and CDR2: GTSNPN and SVGIG (reference sequence). CDR3 residues: CAWSLNTEAFF. The CDR3 DNA reads as TGTGCCTGGAGTCTAAACACTGAAGCTTTCTTT. Based on the CDR3 plus reference TRBV30 and TRBJ1-1, the full variable domain is SQTIHQWPATLVQPVGSPLSLECTVEGTSNPNLYWYRQAAGRGLQLLFYSVGIGQISSEVPQNLSASRPQDRQFILSSKKLLLSDSGFYLCAWSLNTEAFFGQGTRLTVV.

This clonotype occurred many times. The chain combines TRBV27 with TRBJ2-3, with D possibly matching TRBD2 (5 bases). From germline, CDR1 is MNHEY and CDR2 SMNVEV (reference sequence). The CDR3 totals 16 residues. The V and J ends lost 5 bases and 2 bases respectively, with 17 bases between them. The CDR3 loop reads CASSPHPLAPTDTQYF. CDR3 in DNA: TGTGCCAGCAGTCCCCATCCCTTAGCGCCCACAGATACGCAGTATTTT.

This clonotype was seen many times. The V and J genes are TRBV7-9 and TRBJ2-3; TRBD1 agrees at 9 bases. The germline V gene has CDR1 SEHNR and CDR2 FQNEAQ (reference sequence). This CDR3 contains 15 residues. V dropped 4 bases and J dropped 4; count of bases not matched to a gene: 6. CDR3 nucleotides: TGTGCCAGCAGCTCACCGACAGGGGGTGCAGATACGCAGTATTTT. This gives the protein CASSSPTGGADTQYF.

The chain employs TRBV5-4 and TRBJ2-7; D perhaps matches TRBD1 (5 bases). This CDR3 is 14 amino acids long. Per germline, CDR1 SGHNT and CDR2 YYREEE (reference sequence). V dropped 3 bases and J dropped 1 base, with 11 bases sitting between them. The CDR3 protein is CASSSKTASYEQYF. In nucleotides, the CDR3 is TGTGCCAGCAGCTCTAAGACAGCATCCTACGAGCAGTACTTC.

This clonotype has at least ten counts. This sequence joins TRBV6-5 and TRBJ2-7; a weak D match, TRBD1 (6 bases). V lost 2 bases and J 2 bases, leaving 10 bases between the germline ends. Germline values: CDR1 MNHEY, CDR2 SVGAGI. The CDR3 loop spans 14 amino acids. DNA for the CDR3: TGTGCCAGCAGTTACGGGGGCAGTACCTACGAGCAGTACTTC. It codes for CASSYGGSTYEQYF.

About this clonotype: A much more abundant neighbour one base away suggests this may be a read error. The chain has TRBV6-5 and TRBJ1-1, with D possibly matching TRBD1 (5 bases). This CDR3 spans 15 amino acids. In germline, CDR1 is MNHEY, CDR2 SVGAGI. For the CDR3, the DNA is TGTGCCAGCAGTTACTCGGGTTGGGGGAACACTGAAGTTTTCTTT. This encodes CASSYSGWGNTEVFF.

As regards this clonotype: The final CDR3 position lacks the conserved phenylalanine or tryptophan, pointing to a likely read error. The chain has TRBV27 and TRBJ1-1, with a possible D match to TRBD1 (5 bases). V was shortened by 10 bases and J by 0 bases, with 21 bases between the two germline ends. CDR3 length: 16 residues. Per the germline V gene, CDR1 is MNHEY and CDR2 is SMNVEV (reference sequence). CDR3 nucleotides: TGTGCCACCCTACCCTGGGCAGGGAGCATGAACACTGAAGCTTTCCTT. This encodes CATLPWAGSMNTEAFL.

Regarding this clonotype: This may arise from a read error, as a much more abundant clone is one base away. The V call is TRBV5-1, the J call TRBJ2-3, with TRBD2 matching over 11 bases. Germline CDR1 is SGHRS and CDR2 is YFSETQ. This CDR3 contains 14 residues. Unmatched junction bases numbered 2, after V lost 4 bases and J lost 4 bases. The CDR3 DNA follows: TGCGCCAGCAGCGGGACTAGCGGAGCAGATACGCAGTATTTT. Translated: CASSGTSGADTQYF. Drawing the rest from reference TRBV5-1 and TRBJ2-3, the complete variable domain is KAGVTQTPRYLIKTRGQQVTLSCSPISGHRSVSWYQQTPGQGLQFLFEYFSETQRNKGNFPGRFSGRQFSNSRSEMNVSTLELGDSALYLCASSGTSGADTQYFGPGTRLTVL.

The rearrangement joins TRBV7-9 to TRBJ1-3, with D perhaps matching TRBD1 (6 bases). V was clipped by 2 bases and J by 3 bases, with 8 bases between them. CDR3 length: 14 amino acids. The germline CDR1 and CDR2 sequences are SEHNR and FQNEAQ (reference sequence). The CDR3 region is CASSLKGDGNTIYF. In DNA, the CDR3 is TGTGCCAGCAGCTTAAAGGGGGATGGAAACACCATATATTTT.

J is TRBJ2-3 and V is TRBV6-2 or TRBV6-3, with 7 nucleotides matching TRBD1. This CDR3 has 13 residues. Losses at the gene ends were 6 bases for V and 0 bases for J; bases not matched to a gene: 0. CDR1 MNHEY and CDR2 SVGEGT come from the germline V gene. CDR3 in DNA: TGTGCCAGCAGCAGGGGGAGCACAGATACGCAGTATTTT. This gives the protein CASSRGSTDTQYF.

This clonotype was seen repeatedly, ten times or more. V is TRBV27 and J is TRBJ2-3; TRBD1 is a possible D gene (5 bases). The germline V gene encodes CDR1 MNHEY and CDR2 SMNVEV (reference sequence). Trimming shortened V by 8 bases and J by 4 bases, and 10 bases separated the two germline ends. CDR3 length equals 12 residues. In DNA form, the CDR3 reads TGTGCCAGCTGGGGCATCTCAGATACGCAGTATTTT. Its translation: CASWGISDTQYF.

The rearrangement uses TRBV5-8 and TRBJ2-1; 11 positions match TRBD2. Looked up from germline, CDR1 is SGHTS and CDR2 is YDEGEE. The CDR3 runs 16 residues. V lost 3 bases and J lost 6; bases outside the gene matches: 8. The CDR3 bases are TGTGCCAGCAGCTACCTTACTAGCGGGGGTTTCAATGAGCAGTTCTTC. Encoded protein: CASSYLTSGGFNEQFF.

This clonotype has at least ten counts. V is TRBV7-9 and J is TRBJ2-3; D tentatively fits TRBD1 or TRBD2 (5 bases each). The CDR3 contains 16 residues. With 6 bases removed from V and 0 bases from J, the gap between germline ends came to 16 bases. Germline V CDR1 and CDR2: SEHNR, FQNEAQ (reference sequence). In DNA, the CDR3 is TGTGCCAGCAGGGGGCCGGGACCTCAGAGCACAGATACGCAGTATTTT. Translation gives CASRGPGPQSTDTQYF.

This clonotype was found a few times. The chain combines TRBV25-1 with TRBJ2-5; D is ambiguous. With 8 bases removed from V and 7 bases from J, the gap between germline ends came to 20 bases. This CDR3 region has 14 residues. The germline gives CDR1 MGHDK, CDR2 SYGVNS. The CDR3, as DNA: TGTGCCAGCGTCGAGACCGGTAATTGGGGGACCCAGTACTTC. As protein: CASVETGNWGTQYF.

Comment on this clonotype: A junction boundary mismatches the germline segment, possibly from a read error. The gene calls are TRBV29-1 and TRBJ2-1; D unclear. The CDR3 length is 12 residues. CDR1 is SQVTM and CDR2 is ANQGSEA in the germline V gene. The CDR3 bases are TGCTGCGTTGAAGATAACCAGGCCGAGCAGTTCTTC. Residues: CCVEDNQAEQFF.